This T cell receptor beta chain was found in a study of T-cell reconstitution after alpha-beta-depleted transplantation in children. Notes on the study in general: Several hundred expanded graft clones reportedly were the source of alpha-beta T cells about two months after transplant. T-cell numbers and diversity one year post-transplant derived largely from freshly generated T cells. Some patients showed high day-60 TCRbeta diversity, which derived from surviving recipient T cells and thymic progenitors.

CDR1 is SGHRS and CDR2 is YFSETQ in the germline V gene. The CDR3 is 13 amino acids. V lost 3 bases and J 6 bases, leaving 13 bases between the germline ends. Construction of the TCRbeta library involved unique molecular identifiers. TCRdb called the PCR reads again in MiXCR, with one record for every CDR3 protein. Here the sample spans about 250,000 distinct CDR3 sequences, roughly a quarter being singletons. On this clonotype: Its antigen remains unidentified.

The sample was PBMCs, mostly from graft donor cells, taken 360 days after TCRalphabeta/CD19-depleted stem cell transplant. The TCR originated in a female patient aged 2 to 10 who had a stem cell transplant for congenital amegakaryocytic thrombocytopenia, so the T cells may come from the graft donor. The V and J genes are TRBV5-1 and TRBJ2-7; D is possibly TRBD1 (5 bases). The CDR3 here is CASSYQTETEQYF. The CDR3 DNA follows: TGCGCCAGCAGCTATCAGACAGAGACCGAGCAGTACTTC.